The 27 T cell receptor beta chains presented below share a single source sample, sequenced in a study of blood T cell repertoires in COVID-19. TCRdb's table, derived via immunoSEQ multiplex PCR, lists solely in-frame clones and lacks some. The profile shows tens of thousands of clones, around nine tenths of them singletons. Sequencing was performed on peripheral blood. The receptors derive from a human donor in a cohort sampled during active COVID-19. The donor label of this sample is uncertain.

The CDR3 protein is CASSPGGSGKFQEQYF. CDR3 sequence (DNA): TGTGCCAGCAGCCCCGGCGGCAGCGGGAAATTTCAAGAGCAGTACTTC. V and J are TRBV4-2 and TRBJ2-7, with 7 bases identical to TRBD2. CDR1 and CDR2 (germline): LGHNA, YNFKEQ. Trimming took 4 bases from V and 7 from J; bases not matched to a gene: 16. This CDR3 has 16 residues.

The chain couples TRBV7-2 to TRBJ2-4; TRBD2 matches at 7 bases. Germline values: CDR1 SGHTA, CDR2 FQGNSA. This CDR3 comprises 16 residues. Germline trimming cut 1 base from V and 3 bases from J; bases unmatched to any gene: 6. The CDR3 loop reads CASSLDSREGKNIQYF. CDR3 nucleotides: TGTGCCAGCAGCTTAGATTCCAGGGAGGGCAAAAACATTCAGTACTTC.

J is TRBJ2-1 and V is TRBV19, with 10 positions matching TRBD1. The CDR3 has 14 amino acids. Germline V gene lookup returns CDR1 LNHDA and CDR2 SQIVND (reference sequence). Unmatched junction bases numbered 7, after V lost 7 bases and J lost 7 bases. Written as DNA, the CDR3 is TGTGCCAGTAATCGACAGGGGGCGCGGAATGAGCAGTTCTTC. Translating it yields CASNRQGARNEQFF.

The rearrangement links TRBV27 to TRBJ2-7; TRBD2 agrees at 9 bases. The V gene's germline CDR1 is MNHEY and CDR2 SMNVEV (reference sequence). This CDR3 has 16 residues. V was clipped by 3 bases and J by 2 bases; unmatched bases: 8. The CDR3 loop is CASSLMAGGPAYEQYF. CDR3 bases: TGTGCCAGCAGTTTGATGGCGGGAGGGCCCGCCTACGAGCAGTACTTC.

This clone showed up just once. The CDR3 sequence: CASSPRQGAVYGYTF. The CDR3 nucleotides read TGTGCCAGCAGTCCAAGACAGGGGGCCGTCTATGGCTACACCTTC. The chain recombines TRBV28 with TRBJ1-2; 10 bases agree with TRBD1. Germline V gene lookup returns CDR1 MDHEN and CDR2 SYDVKM. This CDR3 has 15 amino acids. J lost 4 bases, V lost 5 bases, and 7 bases had no gene match.

This chain links TRBV6-5 with TRBJ1-1; no clear D gene. The V end was cut by 2 bases, the J end by 5 bases, with 9 bases between. Germline V gene sequence: CDR1 MNHEY, CDR2 SVGAGI. The CDR3 runs to 13 residues. CDR3 amino acids: CASSYVGDTEAFF. The CDR3 DNA follows: TGTGCCAGCAGTTACGTCGGGGATACTGAAGCTTTCTTT.

V gene TRBV12-5 combines with J gene TRBJ1-5; D is ambiguous. This CDR3 is built from 16 residues. Between the trimmed V and J ends, which lost 7 bases and 0 bases, there was a span of 16 bases. Germline V gene data show CDR1 as LGHNT and CDR2 as FRNRAP. CDR3 in DNA: TGTGCTAGTGCCCTGACCGGGAGCTATAGCAATCAGCCCCAGCATTTT. As protein: CASALTGSYSNQPQHF.

The V gene is TRBV12-3 or TRBV12-4, the J gene TRBJ2-1, with unresolved D. This CDR3 is built from 12 residues. Deletions cut 2 bases from V and 13 bases from J, with 12 bases between. The CDR3 DNA follows: TGTGCCAGCAGTTTATTTATCAGCGACCAGTTCTTC. Protein: CASSLFISDQFF.

The V and J genes are TRBV5-4 and TRBJ2-7; 7 bases fit TRBD1. The CDR3 length is 13 residues. Germline assignment: CDR1 SGHNT and CDR2 YYREEE (reference sequence). The trim removed 1 base at V and 3 bases at J, leaving 1 base unmatched. CDR3 nucleotides: TGTGCCAGCAGCTTGAACAGGGGCTACGAGCAGTACTTC. Amino acid sequence: CASSLNRGYEQYF.

Concerning this clone: Distinct nucleotide sequences in the sample also encode this CDR3. The V call is TRBV5-1, the J call TRBJ2-5; tentatively, D is TRBD1 (6 bases). Germline lookup yields CDR1 SGHRS and CDR2 YFSETQ. Trimming removed 0 bases at V and 4 bases at J, with 10 bases between. This CDR3 has 14 amino acids. CDR3 DNA sequence: TGCGCCAGCAGCTTGGAAGGCAGGGGAGAGACCCAGTACTTC. Translation gives CASSLEGRGETQYF.

The J gene is TRBJ1-5, the V gene TRBV7-8; the D is unclear. V was cut by 3 bases and J by 6 bases, with 9 bases left in between. This CDR3 region has 13 residues. Germline V lookup: CDR1 SGHVS, CDR2 FQNEAQ. The CDR3 spells CASSLTRGQPQHF. The CDR3 region has the DNA TGTGCCAGCAGCTTGACACGGGGTCAGCCCCAGCATTTT.

This chain uses TRBV7-2 with TRBJ1-5, with D uncertain. This CDR3 is built from 14 residues. V lost 5 bases and J lost 2, with 10 bases in between. In germline, CDR1 is SGHTA, CDR2 FQGNSA. CDR3: CASSPNLGNQPQHF. The CDR3 DNA sequence: TGTGCCAGCAGCCCGAACCTAGGCAATCAGCCCCAGCATTTT.

J is TRBJ2-5 and V is TRBV13; TRBD2 might be the D (6 bases). CDR3 length: 16 residues. Germline V gene lookup returns CDR1 PRHDT and CDR2 FYEKMQ (reference sequence). With 3 bases removed from V and 2 bases from J, the gap between germline ends came to 16 bases. CDR3 loop: CASSLRGSGPQETQYF. The CDR3 DNA reads TGTGCCAGCAGCTTGAGAGGGAGCGGGCCTCAAGAGACCCAGTACTTC.

The J gene is TRBJ2-7, the V gene TRBV5-1; 8 nucleotides agree with TRBD2. The CDR3 spans 15 residues. V shed 3 bases and J 2 bases; nucleotides not matched to a gene: 7. The V gene's germline CDR1 is SGHRS and CDR2 YFSETQ. The CDR3 loop is CASSWGAGDTYEQYF. CDR3 in DNA: TGCGCCAGCAGCTGGGGAGCGGGAGACACCTACGAGCAGTACTTC.

The chain couples TRBV6-4 to TRBJ2-3, with TRBD1 identical over 7 bases. The CDR3 length is 14 residues. V lost 6 bases, J lost 3 bases, and 6 bases stayed unmatched. CDR1 and CDR2 from the germline V gene are MRHNA and SNTAGT. The CDR3 is CASSEDRETDTQYF. The CDR3 DNA follows: TGTGCCAGCAGCGAAGACAGGGAAACAGATACGCAGTATTTT.

This chain connects TRBV3-1 (or the pseudogene TRBV3-2) to TRBJ2-3, with 14 positions matching TRBD2. The V gene end was trimmed by 0 bases and the J gene end by 4 bases; junction bases not matched to a gene: 15. The CDR3 is 21 residues long. Germline CDR1 reads LGHDT; CDR2 reads YNNKEL (reference sequence). The CDR3 sequence: CASSQDVEGLAGVLSADTQYF. The CDR3 region has the DNA TGTGCCAGCAGCCAAGATGTGGAGGGACTAGCGGGAGTATTGTCGGCAGATACGCAGTATTTT.

The CDR3 spells CASSPRQGGREKLFF. The CDR3 DNA is TGTGCCAGTAGCCCGCGACAGGGAGGACGGGAAAAACTGTTTTTT. The chain is built from TRBV19 and TRBJ1-4; 7 bases align to TRBD1. J gave up 8 bases and V 6 bases, and 12 bases lay outside the gene matches. The CDR3 is 15 residues long. The germline V gene encodes CDR1 LNHDA and CDR2 SQIVND (reference sequence).

This clone is medium-sized (0.01 to 0.1%) within its sample. The chain carries TRBV5-4 and TRBJ2-2; D is ambiguous. Per germline, CDR1 SGHNT and CDR2 YYREEE (reference sequence). The CDR3 covers 16 residues. V lost 3 bases and J 1 base, leaving 13 bases between the germline ends. This chain's CDR3 is CASSSLAAQNTGELFF. The CDR3 DNA reads as TGTGCCAGCAGCTCGCTCGCGGCGCAGAACACCGGGGAGCTGTTTTTT.

The V gene is TRBV11-2, the J gene TRBJ1-1; no firm D call. V was cut by 3 bases and J by 3 bases, with 8 bases left in between. Germline lookup yields CDR1 SGHAT and CDR2 FQNNGV. The CDR3 totals 13 residues. The CDR3 loop reads CASSFNTDTEAFF. The CDR3 region has the DNA TGTGCCAGCAGCTTTAACACAGACACTGAAGCTTTCTTT.

The chain employs TRBV9 and TRBJ2-1, with 7 nucleotides matching TRBD1. Germline lookup yields CDR1 SGDLS and CDR2 YYNGEE. V shed 3 bases and J 9 bases; nucleotides not matched to a gene: 3. This CDR3 has 12 residues. DNA for the CDR3: TGTGCCAGCAGCGCAGGGGGTGTTGAGCAGTTCTTC. Amino acid sequence: CASSAGGVEQFF.

The rearrangement links TRBV11-2 to TRBJ2-7; unclear D gene. V dropped 5 bases and J dropped 5 bases, with 13 bases sitting between them. The CDR3 is made up of 13 amino acids. Germline V gene lookup returns CDR1 SGHAT and CDR2 FQNNGV. The CDR3 protein is CASSPGGSNEQYF. CDR3 DNA: TGTGCCAGCAGCCCAGGTGGTAGTAACGAGCAGTACTTC. Looking up the rest from reference TRBV11-2 and TRBJ2-7 gives the full variable domain: EAGVAQSPRYKIIEKRQSVAFWCNPISGHATLYWYQQILGQGPKLLIQFQNNGVVDDSQLPKDRFSAERLKGVDSTLKIQPAKLEDSAVYLCASSPGGSNEQYFGPGTRLTVT.

This clone has a handful of counts. V gene TRBV4-1 combines with J gene TRBJ2-7, with D unclear. Germline values: CDR1 MGHRA, CDR2 YSYEKL. Trimming took 0 bases from V and 7 from J, leaving 13 bases between them. This CDR3 is 14 amino acids long. The CDR3 nucleotides are TGCGCCAGCAGCCAAGATCCGAGGATAAATGAGCAGTACTTC. This codes for CASSQDPRINEQYF.

This rearrangement joins TRBV11-2 to TRBJ1-6, with TRBD1 matching 7 bases. Germline CDR1 and CDR2: SGHAT and FQNNGV. The CDR3 is 15 residues long. V was pared by 2 bases and J by 7 bases, with 5 bases of the junction left unmatched. The CDR3 DNA follows: TGTGCCAGCAGCTTATCTGGGACAGCGAATTCACCCCTCCACTTT. It encodes CASSLSGTANSPLHF.

This chain's CDR3 is CASMRRSGRTETQYF. In DNA, the CDR3 is TGCGCCAGCATGCGGAGAAGCGGGAGGACGGAGACCCAGTACTTC. The chain couples TRBV10-2 to TRBJ2-5, with TRBD2 identical over 9 bases. The CDR3 length is 15 residues. The germline V gene encodes CDR1 WSHSY and CDR2 SAAADI. Losses at the gene ends were 7 bases for V and 5 bases for J; bases not matched to a gene: 11.

V usage is TRBV4-1 and J usage is TRBJ2-7; 7 nucleotides match TRBD1. The junction had 10 bases not matched to a gene; V was cut back by 3 bases and J by 2 bases. This CDR3 has 16 residues. Germline lookup yields CDR1 MGHRA and CDR2 YSYEKL. The DNA of the CDR3 is TGCGCCAGCAGCCAGACATCCGGGACAGCAACCTACGAGCAGTACTTC. This translates into CASSQTSGTATYEQYF.

The J gene is TRBJ2-7, the V gene TRBV6-4, with 7 bases that match TRBD1. CDR1 is MRHNA, CDR2 SNTAGT, per germline. Losses at the gene ends were 6 bases for V and 5 bases for J; bases not matched to a gene: 10. CDR3 length equals 14 residues. CDR3 in DNA: TGTGCCAGCAGCTTAAGGACAGGCAGCAACGAGCAGTACTTC. As protein: CASSLRTGSNEQYF.

CDR3 sequence (DNA): TGTGCCAGCAGCCCCGGGACTAGTAGTTACGAGCAGTACTTC. Translation: CASSPGTSSYEQYF. This chain connects TRBV5-6 to TRBJ2-7; 8 bases agree with TRBD2. Germline V lookup: CDR1 SGHDT, CDR2 YYEEEE. The CDR3 covers 14 residues. V shed 4 bases, J shed 4 bases, and the junction held 7 bases outside the gene matches.